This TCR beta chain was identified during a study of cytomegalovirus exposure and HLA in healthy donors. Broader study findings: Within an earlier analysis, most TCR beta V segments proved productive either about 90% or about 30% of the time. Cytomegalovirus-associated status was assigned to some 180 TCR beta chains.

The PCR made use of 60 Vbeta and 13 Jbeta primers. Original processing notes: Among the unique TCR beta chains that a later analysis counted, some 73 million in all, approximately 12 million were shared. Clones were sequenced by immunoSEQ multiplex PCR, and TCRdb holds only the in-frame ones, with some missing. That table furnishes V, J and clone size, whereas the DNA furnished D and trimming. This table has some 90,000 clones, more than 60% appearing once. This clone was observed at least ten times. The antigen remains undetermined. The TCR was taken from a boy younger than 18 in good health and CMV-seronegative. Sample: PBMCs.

DNA of the CDR3: TGTGCCAGCAGTTCAGGGGGCAGTGGGAACACTGAAGCTTTCTTT. Amino acid sequence: CASSSGGSGNTEAFF. V and J are TRBV28 and TRBJ1-1, with 8 bases fitting TRBD1. Germline V gene sequence: CDR1 MDHEN, CDR2 SYDVKM. The V gene end was trimmed by 4 bases and the J gene end by 1 base; junction bases not matched to a gene: 5. This CDR3 spans 15 amino acids.